Each of the 14 T cell receptor beta chains below was sequenced from the same sample in a study of tissue T cells after allogeneic stem cell transplantation. Data came from immunoSEQ multiplex PCR; TCRdb stores just in-frame clones and leaves some out. This sample yields tens of thousands of clones, of which 73% are seen a single time; approximately 0.59% belongs to the top ten. The sample consisted of sorted cells pooled from one or two spleens. These receptors were obtained from a pool of C57BL/6 mice in good health.

This clone was observed a few times. The genes and germline here are from mouse. From the germline J gene comes the end of the CDR3, since the read stops 1 residue before it. The V call is TRBV24, the J call TRBJ2-7; 14 nucleotides match TRBD2. Looked up from germline, CDR1 is KGHTA and CDR2 is FRNEEI. J lost 4 bases, V lost 0 bases, and 5 bases had no gene match. This CDR3 region has 17 residues. The part of the CDR3 DNA that was read is TGTGCCAGCAGTCTGTATAGGGACTGGGGGGGCCGGTATGAACAGTAC. Protein sequence: CASSLYRDWGGRYEQY. The whole CDR3 protein reads CASSLYRDWGGRYEQYF.

For this clone: Gene names denote mouse genes. The read terminates 1 residue before the CDR3 end, so the remaining end is supplied by the germline J gene. The chain links TRBV12-1 to TRBJ1-4; 7 nucleotides line up with TRBD1. Germline CDR1 and CDR2: SGHSN and HYEKVE. V was pared by 4 bases and J by 3 bases, with 4 bases of the junction left unmatched. This CDR3 comprises 14 residues. The covered CDR3 bases are TGTGCCAGCTCAACCGGGACAGCCAACGAAAGATTATTT. Its protein is CASSTGTANERLF. In full, the CDR3 reads CASSTGTANERLFF.

This clone was counted a few times. The gene names here belong to mouse. Sequencing ends 1 residue short of the CDR3 end; the germline J gene provides the rest. The chain joins TRBV1 to TRBJ2-7; D might be TRBD2 (6 bases). The V end was cut by 1 base, the J end by 0 bases, with 7 bases between. CDR1 is NSQYPW and CDR2 is LRSPGD in the germline V gene (reference sequence). The CDR3 length is 14 residues. CDR3 sequence: CTCSAAGVSYEQYF. Incomplete CDR3 DNA: TGCACCTGCAGTGCAGCTGGGGTCTCCTATGAACAGTAC.

Regarding this clone: Each gene name is a mouse one. The DNA ends 1 residue before the CDR3 does, and the rest of the CDR3 is filled in from the germline J gene. This sequence joins TRBV3 and TRBJ2-2; perhaps TRBD1 as D (5 bases). The CDR3 totals 14 residues. With 6 bases removed from V and 0 bases from J, the gap between germline ends came to 8 bases. Germline values: CDR1 SNHLY, CDR2 FYNGKV (reference sequence). The CDR3 loop reads CASSLRANTGQLYF. CDR3 DNA, as far as it was read: TGTGCCAGCAGTCTCAGGGCAAACACCGGGCAGCTCTAC.

This clone was counted between two and nine times. The gene names given are mouse names. The CDR3 end falls 1 residue outside the read, so it is completed with the germline J gene. The chain combines TRBV5 with TRBJ2-7; possible D gene TRBD1, 6 bases. Trimming removed 0 bases from V and 0 bases from J, with 9 bases in between. The CDR3 runs 15 residues. Germline CDR1 LGHNA, CDR2 YNLKQL (reference sequence). The sequenced CDR3 bases are TGTGCCAGCAGCCAAGATCAGGGGAACTCCTATGAACAGTAC. Translating it yields CASSQDQGNSYEQY. The CDR3 reads in full as CASSQDQGNSYEQYF.

A note on this clone: Any gene name here is a mouse gene name. Read sequence stops 1 residue before the CDR3 end, and the germline J gene provides the missing end. The chain employs TRBV3 and TRBJ2-5; TRBD2 matches 10 bases. The CDR3 loop spans 15 amino acids. Germline-derived CDR1 and CDR2 are SNHLY and FYNGKV (reference sequence). J was trimmed by 1 base and V by 5 bases; bases with no gene match: 3. Partial CDR3 DNA: TGTGCCAGCAGCCTCGGGACTGGGGACCAAGACACCCAGTAC. Translated, it gives CASSLGTGDQDTQY. The complete CDR3 protein is CASSLGTGDQDTQYF.

For this clone: Gene names denote mouse genes. The read halts 1 residue ahead of the CDR3 end, with the missing end drawn from the germline J gene. The chain has TRBV17 and TRBJ1-1, with D possibly TRBD1 on 5 matching bases. V was cut by 4 bases and J by 5 bases, with 8 bases left in between. Per germline, CDR1 MNHDT and CDR2 YYDKIL. This CDR3 has 12 residues. The CDR3 loop reads CASSTGRTEVFF. Partial CDR3 DNA: TGTGCTAGCAGTACAGGGAGGACAGAAGTCTTC.

As for this clone: The listed genes are named as in mouse. The read falls 1 residue short of the CDR3 end, and the missing part is taken from the germline J gene. The gene calls are TRBV13-1 and TRBJ1-1; 10 positions agree with TRBD1. J lost 3 bases, V lost 5 bases, and 7 bases had no gene match. This CDR3 has 15 residues. Germline lookup yields CDR1 NSHNY and CDR2 SYGAGN. The CDR3: CASSRDRGGDTEVFF. The CDR3 bases that were read are TGTGCCAGCAGCAGGGACAGGGGAGGGGACACAGAAGTCTTC.

In the case of this clone: Gene names are the mouse ones. The observed sequence ends 1 residue before the CDR3 terminus, with the missing tail filled in from the germline J gene. The gene calls are TRBV5 and TRBJ2-2, with 8 bases aligning to TRBD2. CDR1 and CDR2 (germline): LGHNA, YNLKQL (reference sequence). The J segment lost 2 bases and the V segment lost 4 bases, leaving 9 bases of the junction unmatched. This CDR3 is 17 amino acids long. CDR3 amino acids: CASSPRAGGMNTGQLYF. CDR3 bases read: TGTGCCAGCAGCCCTCGAGCTGGGGGGATGAACACCGGGCAGCTCTAC.

As for this clone: Gene names refer to mouse genes. The read terminates 1 residue ahead of where the CDR3 ends, so the germline J gene completes it. This chain links TRBV5 with TRBJ2-7, with 10 positions matching TRBD1. Trimming cost V 6 bases and J 4 bases; bases outside gene matches: 3. Germline lookup yields CDR1 LGHNA and CDR2 YNLKQL (reference sequence). This CDR3 is built from 13 residues. CDR3 bases read: TGTGCCAGCAGGGGACAGGGGCGTTATGAACAGTAC. Translation gives CASRGQGRYEQY. From start to end, the CDR3 is CASRGQGRYEQYF.

Regarding this clone: Gene names are mouse gene names. The sequenced fragment ends 1 residue before the CDR3 boundary, so the rest is inferred from the germline J gene. This rearrangement joins TRBV13-3 to TRBJ2-1; TRBD1 might be the D (5 bases). This CDR3 region has 13 residues. Per germline, CDR1 NNHDY and CDR2 SYVADS. Between the trimmed V and J ends, which lost 2 bases and 7 bases, there was a span of 10 bases. This chain's CDR3 is CASSDRAKAEQFF. CDR3 DNA, as far as it was read: TGTGCCAGCAGTGACAGGGCGAAAGCTGAGCAGTTC.

Points on this clone: The gene symbols are mouse symbols. The read terminates 1 residue ahead of where the CDR3 ends, so the germline J gene completes it. The chain has TRBV15 and TRBJ1-5; TRBD1 matches at 7 bases. The CDR3 length is 13 residues. The germline gives CDR1 SGHND, CDR2 FRSKSL. V dropped 6 bases and J dropped 3; count of bases not matched to a gene: 2. The CDR3 sequence is CASSRDSNQAPLF. The covered CDR3 bases are TGTGCCAGCAGCAGGGACAGCAACCAGGCTCCGCTT.

This clone was counted only a few times. Gene names are mouse gene names. The read is 1 residue too short to cover the CDR3 end, so that end is filled in from the germline J gene. The chain is built from TRBV16 and TRBJ2-7, with 11 bases aligning to TRBD1. V dropped 4 bases and J dropped 7; count of bases not matched to a gene: 6. The V gene's germline CDR1 is SGHSA and CDR2 FRNQAP. This CDR3 is built from 14 residues. The chain's CDR3 is CASSSWDRGREQYF. The DNA read from the CDR3 is TGTGCAAGCAGCTCCTGGGACAGGGGGAGGGAACAGTAC.

Regarding this clone: Gene names denote mouse genes. The missing CDR3 end, 1 residue past where the read stops, is filled in from the germline J gene. This chain uses TRBV2 with TRBJ2-1; 12 bases fit TRBD2. The CDR3 length is 16 residues. V lost 1 base to trimming and J lost 2 bases; unmatched junction nucleotides: 0. CDR1 and CDR2 from the germline V gene are LGHNA and YSYQKL. The CDR3 DNA, read in part, is TGTGCCAGCAGCCAAGGGACTGGGGGGGACTATGCTGAGCAGTTC. Amino acids: CASSQGTGGDYAEQF. The complete CDR3 reads CASSQGTGGDYAEQFF.